This T cell receptor (beta chain) was identified in a study of cytomegalovirus exposure and HLA in healthy donors. Study observations and caveats: Within the approximately 110 validation repertoires, first-cohort TCR clusters tended to co-occur, according to a later analysis. It was approximately 170 TCR beta chains that were listed as cytomegalovirus-associated.

The CDR3 is made up of 15 amino acids. V gave up 5 bases and J gave up 7 bases, with 18 bases separating them. Germline V gene sequence: CDR1 MNHEY, CDR2 SVGAGI. Produced via immunoSEQ multiplex PCR; TCRdb's table is partial and in-frame only. The table records fewer than 85,000 clones, around 94% of them present only once. With respect to this clone: No antigen is known for it.

The rearrangement joins TRBV6-5 to TRBJ1-5; a weak D match, TRBD1 (6 bases). The sequence was obtained from a woman younger than 30 in good health and CMV-seronegative. Source material: PBMCs. In DNA form, the CDR3 reads TGTGCCAGCAGTCGTACACAGGGAAGCGGCCAGCCCCAGCATTTT. The encoded protein is CASSRTQGSGQPQHF.